What follows are 17 T cell receptor beta chains derived from one specimen sequenced in a study of Ad26.COV2.S vaccination and SARS-CoV-2 variants. The treatment was: approximately 18 received Ad26.COV2.S at low or high dose, single or two shots; 5 received placebo; per-sample allocation not given. Sampling happened 63 days after the first vaccine or placebo injection. Some clones are missing from TCRdb's copy, which holds only in-frame ones; the method was immunoSEQ multiplex PCR. There are more than 300,000 clones in the sample; less than 90% occur only once, and about 10% lies in the top ten. The source material was peripheral blood, sampled in a trial of Ad26.COV2.S vaccine versus placebo. The receptors were gathered from a person aged 18-60 years who received the Ad26.COV2.S COVID-19 vaccine or a placebo.

Concerning this clone: This specimen includes other DNA sequences encoding the same CDR3. The chain uses TRBV2 and TRBJ1-5, with unresolved D. Germline loops: CDR1 SNHLY, CDR2 FYNNEI. The length of the CDR3 is 15 residues. The V and J ends lost 1 base and 3 bases respectively, with 10 bases between them. The DNA for the CDR3 is TGTGCCAGCAGTGAAGAGGCAGGACTCAATCAGCCCCAGCATTTT. As protein: CASSEEAGLNQPQHF.

This clone was counted only a few times. The V call is TRBV5-6, the J call TRBJ2-2; a weak D match, TRBD2 (5 bases). V was trimmed by 5 bases and J by 6 bases, leaving 14 bases between them. CDR3 length: 14 residues. The germline gives CDR1 SGHDT, CDR2 YYEEEE. The CDR3 is CASSSGRRPGELFF. The CDR3 coding sequence is TGTGCCAGCAGTTCCGGCCGGAGGCCCGGGGAGCTGTTTTTT.

The chain couples TRBV7-2 to TRBJ2-1; no definite D call. This CDR3 has 15 amino acids. In germline, CDR1 is SGHTA, CDR2 FQGNSA. With 1 base removed from V and 0 bases from J, the gap between germline ends came to 7 bases. CDR3 sequence: CASSLEASSYNEQFF. CDR3 DNA sequence: TGTGCCAGCAGCTTAGAGGCGAGCTCCTACAATGAGCAGTTCTTC.

The rearrangement uses TRBV4-1 and TRBJ1-5; 8 bases are shared with TRBD1. The ends lost 2 bases at V and 3 bases at J; junction bases unmatched: 6. The CDR3 totals 16 residues. Germline V gene lookup returns CDR1 MGHRA and CDR2 YSYEKL. CDR3 in DNA: TGCGCCAGCAGCCAATCGGGACAGGACTACAATCAGCCCCAGCATTTT. This translates into CASSQSGQDYNQPQHF.

The gene calls are TRBV5-5 and TRBJ1-1; D is perhaps TRBD1 (6 bases). Trimming removed 4 bases from V and 4 bases from J, with 11 bases in between. CDR3 length: 13 amino acids. Germline values: CDR1 SGHKS, CDR2 YYEKEE (reference sequence). The CDR3 spells CASSTQGTTEAFF. The CDR3 nucleotides are TGTGCCAGCAGCACACAGGGTACCACTGAAGCTTTCTTT.

The chain is built from TRBV5-1 and TRBJ2-3, with 9 nucleotides matching TRBD1. V lost 9 bases, J lost 4 bases, and 6 bases stayed unmatched. The CDR3 has 13 amino acids. Per germline, CDR1 SGHRS and CDR2 YFSETQ. The CDR3 protein is CATSTGGADTQYF. DNA for the CDR3: TGCGCCACCTCGACAGGGGGGGCAGATACGCAGTATTTT.

This sequence joins TRBV7-2 and TRBJ1-3; D might be TRBD1 (5 bases). Per the germline V gene, CDR1 is SGHTA and CDR2 is FQGNSA. The germline V and J ends were trimmed by 7 bases and 1 base, with 14 bases remaining between them. CDR3 length: 15 residues. CDR3 DNA: TGTGCCAGCACCCCAGGGAGCGTATCTGGAAACACCATATATTTT. This codes for CASTPGSVSGNTIYF.

The V and J genes are TRBV24-1 and TRBJ2-7; 7 positions agree with TRBD2. The V gene end was trimmed by 9 bases and the J gene end by 3 bases; junction bases not matched to a gene: 10. Germline V CDR1 and CDR2: KGHDR, SFDVKD. The CDR3 extends over 14 amino acids. The chain's CDR3 is CATSPRDYHYEQYF. In DNA form, the CDR3 reads TGTGCCACCTCCCCGAGGGACTACCACTACGAGCAGTACTTC.

This clone was seen many times. The J gene is TRBJ1-3, the V gene TRBV7-9; D is unresolved. The CDR3 runs 15 residues. V gave up 2 bases and J gave up 3 bases, with 11 bases separating them. Germline V gives CDR1 SEHNR, CDR2 FQNEAQ (reference sequence). CDR3 bases: TGTGCCAGCAGCTTAAGCGAGAAGCGTGGAAACACCATATATTTT. It yields the protein CASSLSEKRGNTIYF.

In its sample, this clone was seen once. The chain couples TRBV7-9 to TRBJ2-6, with a tentative D call TRBD1 (5 bases). The CDR3 contains 14 residues. V lost 7 bases and J lost 1, with 8 bases in between. Germline values: CDR1 SEHNR, CDR2 FQNEAQ (reference sequence). In DNA form, the CDR3 reads TGTGCCAGCAACTCAGGGTCTGGGGCCAACGTCCTGACTTTC. Translating gives CASNSGSGANVLTF.

The chain has TRBV3-1 (or the pseudogene TRBV3-2) and TRBJ2-7; 7 bases are a match to TRBD2. Per germline, CDR1 LGHDT and CDR2 YNNKEL (reference sequence). The CDR3 has 18 amino acids. Losses at the gene ends were 0 bases for V and 2 bases for J; bases not matched to a gene: 13. CDR3 amino acids: CASSQEPQVGGSAYEQYF. The CDR3 DNA follows: TGTGCCAGCAGCCAAGAGCCTCAGGTCGGGGGGTCGGCCTACGAGCAGTACTTC.

The gene calls are TRBV20-1 and TRBJ2-3; D unresolved. CDR1 DFQATT and CDR2 SNEGSKA come from the germline V gene (reference sequence). This CDR3 spans 10 amino acids. V was pared by 4 bases and J by 2 bases, with 1 base between. CDR3 sequence (DNA): TGCAGTGCTACCACAGATACGCAGTATTTT. Amino acid sequence: CSATTDTQYF.

CDR3 sequence reads: CASSLTSLKSYEQYF. The CDR3 bases are TGTGCCAGCAGTTTGACGTCATTGAAATCCTACGAGCAGTACTTC. The chain joins TRBV28 to TRBJ2-7, with D hard to call. This CDR3 is built from 15 residues. The germline V gene encodes CDR1 MDHEN and CDR2 SYDVKM. V was pared by 3 bases and J by 1 base, with 13 bases between.

This clone was counted only a few times. The chain has TRBV5-4 and TRBJ2-7, with D possibly matching TRBD1 (5 bases). Germline V gene lookup returns CDR1 SGHNT and CDR2 YYREEE (reference sequence). This CDR3 has 15 residues. Trimming took off 3 bases at V and 6 bases at J, with 19 bases between the two ends. Here the CDR3 reads CASSSRVPGLGEQYF. The CDR3 DNA sequence: TGTGCCAGCAGCTCCAGGGTGCCCGGTCTTGGCGAGCAGTACTTC.

This chain joins TRBV7-3 and TRBJ2-7; 8 positions agree with TRBD1. Germline V gene lookup returns CDR1 SGHTA and CDR2 FQGTGA. V was pared by 5 bases and J by 3 bases, with 21 bases of the junction left unmatched. The CDR3 is 19 amino acids. The CDR3 DNA is TGTGCCAGCAGCCAGCCCGGACAGGGAAATGTGGCGTTCCTCTACGAGCAGTACTTC. Translated, it gives CASSQPGQGNVAFLYEQYF.

The rearrangement links TRBV6-2 or TRBV6-3 to TRBJ2-1, with D tentatively TRBD2 (6 bases). The CDR3 runs 15 residues. The V gene lost 0 bases and the J gene lost 4 bases, with 10 bases spanning the gap. Looked up from germline, CDR1 is MNHEY and CDR2 is SVGEGT. The CDR3 loop is CASSYSGEAYNEQFF. Written as DNA, the CDR3 is TGTGCCAGCAGTTACTCGGGGGAGGCTTACAATGAGCAGTTCTTC.

A note on this clone: Other DNA sequences in the sample encode the same CDR3. The chain joins TRBV6-2 or TRBV6-3 to TRBJ1-2, with 7 bases aligning to TRBD1. The CDR3 consists of 14 residues. Germline lookup yields CDR1 MNHEY and CDR2 SVGEGT. The junction had 0 bases not matched to a gene; V was cut back by 0 bases and J by 2 bases. CDR3 in DNA: TGTGCCAGCAGTTACTCGGGACAGAACTATGGCTACACCTTC. As protein: CASSYSGQNYGYTF.